This TCR beta chain was sequenced during a study of blood T cells in healthy people across ages. Study outcomes and limitations: Using unsorted PBMCs precluded a conclusive naive versus antigen-experienced comparison.

The CDR3 has 15 residues. V lost 4 bases and J 8 bases, leaving 20 bases between the germline ends. Germline V gives CDR1 MGHDK, CDR2 SYGVNS. A J-beta primer mix and a sample-barcoded 5' primer were used in a second PCR of about 7 to 12 cycles. Each of the cDNA molecules was tagged by a template-switch adaptor with 12 random nucleotides. TCRdb re-called the 5' RACE reads with MiXCR, one entry per CDR3 protein. Of some 940,000 distinct CDR3 sequences listed, roughly 29% were seen once; the top ten hold roughly 10%. This clonotype was found a few times. Its matching antigen is unknown. The data were also submitted as part of a second study, on T cells of mothers and their children. That source notes: Barcodes for each sample and 2-4 random nucleotides were added by the M1S primer used in the second PCR. Within related and unrelated pairs, thymic selection shapes TCR recombination output in a similar way.

Sequencing was carried out using blood. The V and J genes are TRBV25-1 and TRBJ1-2; the D is unclear. This sequence originates from a woman aged 40 to 50 in good health. For the CDR3, the DNA is TGTGCCAGCAGTGGGATCTTCGGGAGTGAGAGAGGCTACACCTTC. Translated, it gives CASSGIFGSERGYTF.